This T cell receptor beta chain emerged from a study of blood T cell repertoires in COVID-19. About the research overall: Nucleic acid was either cDNA or gDNA, and it came from T cells, B-cell-depleted T cells, or PBMCs.

The CDR3 length is 15 residues. V dropped 5 bases and J dropped 2; count of bases not matched to a gene: 8. The V gene's germline CDR1 is MDHEN and CDR2 SYDVKM. Participants reported their clinical history, and cohort assignment relied on those reports. This clone was counted only a few times. Authors' methods: Reference gene primer amplification gave nucleated cell count estimates. Using immunoSEQ multiplex PCR, the repertoire was profiled, and TCRdb retains in-frame clones only, with some absent. The V and J calls and clone size are taken from that table; D and trimming were inferred from the DNA. The sample has some 200,000 clones; roughly four fifths are singletons.

Sequenced sample: PBMCs or T cells enriched from blood (not recorded which). This TCR was sampled from a woman between 35 and 50 years old with acute COVID-19. This rearrangement joins TRBV28 to TRBJ2-7, with 8 bases that match TRBD2. DNA for the CDR3: TGTGCCAGCAGTGCCGGACTAGCAGGAGCCTACGAGCAGTACTTC. As protein: CASSAGLAGAYEQYF. Using reference TRBV28 and TRBJ2-7 for the parts outside the CDR3, the full variable domain is DVKVTQSSRYLVKRTGEKVFLECVQDMDHENMFWYRQDPGLGLRLIYFSYDVKMKEKGDIPEGYSVSREKKERFSLILESASTNQTSMYLCASSAGLAGAYEQYFGPGTRLTVT.